Included here is one T cell receptor beta chain sequence, with context. This clonotype showed up many times. The clone's antigen remains unknown. No much larger clone is present one base from it, and per-base qualities are unavailable. The data derive from a study of blood T cells in healthy people across ages (dated by TCRdb to between 2015 and 2017). Turning to the overall study: In model experiments, template switching captured roughly one uniquely barcoded TCR beta cDNA molecule for every two T cells. Using deep sequencing normalized with unique cDNA molecular identifiers, the study measured how TCR beta repertoire diversity changes with age. The donors were divided into four age groups: young (average around 16 years), middle-aged (roughly 40), aged (approximately 62) and long-lived (nearly 85). To avoid experimental bias, donors of different ages were distributed randomly across sequencing lanes. The study analyzed two additional independent replicas of 1 million unique cDNA reads from the same blood draw for two donors, one aged 18 to 29 and one aged 80 or older.

Receptors were amplified or captured by 5' RACE. For sequencing, an Illumina HiSeq 2500 was employed. A second PCR of roughly 7 to 11 cycles was performed with a sample-barcoded 5' primer and a J-beta primer mix. A template-switch 5' adaptor carrying 12 random nucleotides introduced a unique molecular identifier onto each TCR beta cDNA molecule. Each sample yielded at least 2.5 million CDR3-containing paired-end reads. First-strand cDNA was synthesized from all RNA with the Mint cDNA synthesis kit, primed by a TRBC-specific oligonucleotide. After uracil-DNA glycosylase treatment, a first 18-cycle PCR used universal primers M1SS and BC2_uni_R on all cDNA. The original methods were these. Normalization of each sample was performed by random selection of 1 million high-quality reads, each carrying a distinct molecular identifier. Reads sharing molecular identifiers were discarded rather than binned into consensus sequences. MiTCR, with a Q25 quality threshold and the strictest error-elimination algorithm, was used for CDR3 identification, clonotype clustering and error correction. A nonparametric unseen species model using Euler transformation provided a lower-bound estimate of total TCR beta diversity. TCRdb reran the public reads through fastp at Q25 and MiXCR, keeping productive beta chains. One record per CDR3 amino acid sequence lists the most common genes and DNA. The V and J calls and clone size come from TCRdb's table, not from the authors' own analysis. This sample gives 1.5 million to 2 million distinct CDR3 sequences in total; 25% to 30% of them show up just once. 7.7% of the sample rests with the top ten.

Germline trimming amounts to 8 bases on V and 1 base on J, with 5 as the count of junction bases outside the gene matches. CDR1 and CDR2, per the germline V gene (reference sequence), are SSHAT and FNYEAQ. The CDR3, from cysteine to phenylalanine, totals 15 residues. Left in the record is the CDR3 DNA by itself, 45 bases read in frame from the first base. Donors were roughly 40 systemically healthy Caucasian individuals from Russia aged roughly 6 to 90 years. Each donor gave ten milliliters of peripheral blood, collected into EDTA-treated Vacutainer tubes. Ficoll-Paque density-gradient centrifugation was used to isolate PBMCs, with at least 7 million per sample. Trizol reagent was used to extract total RNA from the PBMCs, yielding at least 5.5 micrograms per sample. For every donor, flow cytometry on a PBMC aliquot measured the percentage of naive CD45RAhigh/CD27high T cells. Points the paper makes about the study in general: Donor CMV infection status was unknown, potentially confounding age-related changes in expanded clonotypes. Observed TCR beta diversity correlated strongly with the percentage of naive T cells measured by flow cytometry. As age increased, observed TCR beta diversity per million T cells dropped in a roughly linear way, and a significant reduction was already evident by age around 41. Compared with the aged group, more naive CD4+ T cells, fewer expanded clones and increased TCR diversity were shown by the long-lived group, suggesting age selection. Estimates of total diversity based on one million sequenced T cells were regarded as lower bounds and as underestimates. Because profiling used bulk unsorted PBMCs, naive and antigen-experienced compartments could not be compared conclusively.

The sequencing input was blood. The chain was built from TRBV7-7 and TRBJ2-1; the central 10 bases match TRBD2. The sequence came from a woman aged 25 to 45 in good health. The CDR3 amino acid sequence is: CASAPAGGSYNEQFF. The DNA reads TGTGCCAGCGCTCCAGCGGGAGGGTCCTACAATGAGCAGTTCTTC.